A selection of T cell receptor beta chains follows, all from one sample in a study of blood T cell repertoires in COVID-19. Method: immunoSEQ multiplex PCR; TCRdb's copy keeps in-frame clones and lacks some. This table has 150,000 to 200,000 clones, approximately 86% appearing once. The sequencing input was peripheral blood. The source of these receptors is a man in his sixties with acute or convalescent COVID-19. The CDR3 runs from the conserved cysteine through the conserved F or W. Fields, in order: clone size, V gene, D gene, J gene, CDR3 DNA, CDR3 protein. The D gene is left open where the match is weak. A row's size may be missing; if present it is once, few, many or a size class.

-	TRBV6-5	TRBD1	TRBJ2-3	TGTGCCAGCAGGTGGGGGCAGGGGGCGAATACGCAGTATTTT	CASRWGQGANTQYF
-	TRBV4-1	-	TRBJ1-1	TGCGCCAGCAGCCAAGAACGGGGGAACACTGAAGCTTTCTTT	CASSQERGNTEAFF
-	TRBV27	TRBD2	TRBJ2-3	TGTGCCAGCACTACTAGCGGGAGAACAGATACGCAGTATTTT	CASTTSGRTDTQYF
-	TRBV7-2	-	TRBJ2-3	TGTGCCAGCAGCCCCCAGGCTTTCGGGGATTCAGATACGCAGTATTTT	CASSPQAFGDSDTQYF
-	TRBV28	-	TRBJ2-7	TGTGCCAGCACTCCGACCGGTGGAGCCTACGAGCAGTACTTC	CASTPTGGAYEQYF
-	TRBV28	-	TRBJ1-5	TGTGCCAGCAGTCCTGGAATGGAGGGGAATCAGCCCCAGCATTTT	CASSPGMEGNQPQHF
-	TRBV29-1	TRBD2	TRBJ2-1	TGCAGCGTTGAAGGAGAAGAACCGAGCGGGAGCTCCTACAATGAGCAGTTCTTC	CSVEGEEPSGSSYNEQFF
-	TRBV5-1	TRBD1	TRBJ1-4	TGCGCCAGCAGTCGAAGCGGACAGGGTAATGAAAAACTGTTTTTT	CASSRSGQGNEKLFF
-	TRBV25-1	-	TRBJ2-7	TGTGCCAGCAGTGCGGCAGGGTCGCTCGAGCAGTACTTC	CASSAAGSLEQYF
-	TRBV24-1	-	TRBJ2-1	TGTGCCTCAGGAACGACAGGACGATACAATGAGCAGTTCTTC	CASGTTGRYNEQFF
-	TRBV19	TRBD1	TRBJ1-1	TGTGCCAGTAGTATAGTGGGTACAGGGGGCTACACTGAAGCTTTCTTT	CASSIVGTGGYTEAFF
-	TRBV29-1	TRBD2	TRBJ2-7	TGCAGCGCCGGGACTAGTCGTACCGAGCAGTACTTC	CSAGTSRTEQYF
-	TRBV18	-	TRBJ2-3	TGTGCCAGCAGCCCGCTTAGCACAGATACGCAGTATTTT	CASSPLSTDTQYF
-	TRBV6-4	-	TRBJ1-5	TGTGCCAGCACCCAACAGCGGAATCAGCCCCAGCATTTT	CASTQQRNQPQHF
-	TRBV28	-	TRBJ1-5	TGTGCCAGCAGTACAGGTCATAGCAATCAGCCCCAGCATTTT	CASSTGHSNQPQHF
-	TRBV18	TRBD1	TRBJ2-1	TGTGCCAGCTCACCAACACAGGGGGCGCGAGGGGGCAATGAGCAGTTCTTC	CASSPTQGARGGNEQFF
-	TRBV2	TRBD2	TRBJ2-5	TGTGCCAGCAGAGAACGAGGACTAGCGTATGAGACCCAGTACTTC	CASRERGLAYETQYF
-	TRBV10-1	-	TRBJ1-5	TGCGCCAGCAGTGAGACAGTGTCTCAGCCCCAGCATTTT	CASSETVSQPQHF
once	TRBV19	-	TRBJ1-5	TGTGCCACCCTGGCAACAGCTGAATCGCCCCAGCATTTT	CATLATAESPQHF
-	TRBV28	TRBD1	TRBJ2-7	TGTGCCAGCAGTTTTTTTCCGACAGGGGGCAAAAACGAGCAGTACTTC	CASSFFPTGGKNEQYF
few	TRBV11-2	-	TRBJ1-1	TGTGCCAGCAGCTTAGTTGGGGGGGAAGCTTTCTTT	CASSLVGGEAFF
-	TRBV28	-	TRBJ1-2	TGTGCCAGCAGTTTCAGGGGATACTATGGCTACACCTTC	CASSFRGYYGYTF
-	TRBV28	TRBD2	TRBJ2-3	TGTGCCAGCAGTTTACTAGCGGAAGGGGGCACAGATACGCAGTATTTT	CASSLLAEGGTDTQYF
-	TRBV19	-	TRBJ2-7	TGTGCCAGTACGGGGTCGCTAGCGAGAGAGCAGTACTTC	CASTGSLAREQYF
once	TRBV23-1	-	TRBJ2-1	TGCGCCAGCAGTCATCCCGAGGCCGATGAGCAGTTCTTC	CASSHPEADEQFF
-	TRBV5-1	-	TRBJ2-1	TGCGCCAGCAGCTTGGTTTCGGTCGCCTACAATGAGCAGTTCTTC	CASSLVSVAYNEQFF
-	TRBV3-1/TRBV3-2	TRBD1	TRBJ1-2	TGTGCCAGCAGCGGGACAGGGAGATGGGGCTACACCTTC	CASSGTGRWGYTF
-	TRBV5-1	-	TRBJ1-1	TGCGCCAGCAGCGGGTTTTCCAGGGACACTGAAGCTTTCTTT	CASSGFSRDTEAFF
-	TRBV10-3	-	TRBJ2-1	TGTGCCATCAGTGCCTCGGGACTCCCGAGCTCCTACAATGAGCAGTTCTTC	CAISASGLPSSYNEQFF
-	TRBV30	-	TRBJ2-7	TGTGCCTGCCGAGGGCTCCAGAGCTCCTACGAGCAGTACTTC	CACRGLQSSYEQYF
-	TRBV5-1	-	TRBJ1-2	TGCGCCAGCAGCTTGCAGGGGTGGCCTACTAACTATGGCTACACCTTC	CASSLQGWPTNYGYTF
-	TRBV15	-	TRBJ2-3	TGTGCCACCAGCAGAAGGGGCCCCCGCGATAAAGATACGCAGTATTTT	CATSRRGPRDKDTQYF
-	TRBV12-3/TRBV12-4	-	TRBJ1-1	TGTGCCAGCAGCCGTGGGGGGTACACTGAAGCTTTCTTT	CASSRGGYTEAFF
-	TRBV7-3	-	TRBJ2-7	TGTGCCAGCAGCAGGGAGTATGCGGACGAGCAGTACTTC	CASSREYADEQYF
-	TRBV11-2	TRBD2	TRBJ2-5	TGTGCCAGCAGCTCCATAGCGGGACTTACGGGAACCCAGTACTTC	CASSSIAGLTGTQYF
once	TRBV5-1	TRBD2	TRBJ2-1	TGCGCCAGCAGCCCCCGACTAGCCACCTCCTACAATGAGCAGTTCTTC	CASSPRLATSYNEQFF
-	TRBV27	TRBD1	TRBJ2-7	TGTGCCAGCAGTTTATCACCGCCGGGACAGGCCTACGAGCAGTACTTC	CASSLSPPGQAYEQYF
-	TRBV12-3/TRBV12-4	TRBD1	TRBJ1-1	TGTGCCAGCAGTTTCACCCATGACAGGGGAGCTTTCTTT	CASSFTHDRGAFF
once	TRBV29-1	TRBD1	TRBJ1-2	TGCAGCGTTGTTTACCCGACAGGGGGCTTAAATGGCTACACCTTC	CSVVYPTGGLNGYTF
-	TRBV10-2	-	TRBJ2-7	TGCGCCAGCAGTGGGACAGCCTACGAGCAGTACTTC	CASSGTAYEQYF
-	TRBV5-3	TRBD1	TRBJ1-3	TGTGCCAGAAGCACGGGACAGGGGGTCAAGAGCTCTGGAAACACCATATATTTT	CARSTGQGVKSSGNTIYF
-	TRBV6-6	-	TRBJ2-7	TGTGCCAGCAGCTTCCCTTCCCGAGACGAGCAGTACTTC	CASSFPSRDEQYF
-	TRBV2	TRBD1	TRBJ2-1	TGTGCCAGCAGCTCCCTAGGGGGCTCGATCGAGCAGTTCTTC	CASSSLGGSIEQFF
-	TRBV11-2	TRBD1	TRBJ1-3	TGTGCCAGCAGCTCATCGGACAGGCCTGGAAACACCATATATTTT	CASSSSDRPGNTIYF
-	TRBV11-2	TRBD2	TRBJ2-4	TGTGCCAGCAGCTTTAGCGGGGGAAACATTCAGTACTTC	CASSFSGGNIQYF
few	TRBV21-1	-	TRBJ1-5	TGTGCCAGCAGCAAAGGGGAGGACCAGAATCAGCCCCAGCATTTT	CASSKGEDQNQPQHF
-	TRBV24-1	-	TRBJ1-4	TGTGCCACCAGTGATTTGGTCGGAAAACTGTTTTTT	CATSDLVGKLFF
once	TRBV5-1	-	TRBJ1-5	TGCGCCAGCAGCTTGGGGGGCATCAGCAATCAGCCCCAGCATTTT	CASSLGGISNQPQHF
-	TRBV2	-	TRBJ1-1	TGTGCCAGCAGTGAAGCAGGGAGAGGCACTGAAGCTTTCTTT	CASSEAGRGTEAFF
-	TRBV5-1	TRBD2	TRBJ2-2	TGCGCCAGCAGCCCGGGGGGGCTAGCGGGAGCGCGGACCGGGGAGCTGTTTTTT	CASSPGGLAGARTGELFF